This entry features one T cell receptor (beta chain) sequence. Its cognate antigen is unknown. Its ends do not fully match the called genes, so a read error is possible. This sample was taken from a study of shared clonotypes between healthy human individuals. Findings and caveats of the study: For naive CD4 cells, 4.5% to 6.5% of clonotypes were shared across a handful of donors. The represented genetic and exposure-history diversity was limited by the small number of donors. Sampling involved blood alone; tissue repertoires likely differ. It was expected that sequencing depth would affect clonotype sharing among donors.

The data were produced by immunoSEQ multiplex PCR, yet TCRdb's version contains in-frame clones alone and is incomplete. The repertoire holds over a million clones, with around three quarters as singletons. CDR1 is MDHEN and CDR2 is SYDVKM in the germline V gene. The CDR3 is 15 amino acids. The chain recombines TRBV28 with TRBJ1-5; D gene unclear. The receptor comes from a man younger than 35 in good health. Some clones in this sample may be carry-over from other donors' samples. Specimen: memory CD4+ T cells from PBMCs. This sample's subset: CD45RA-negative fraction. DNA of the CDR3: TGTGCCAGCAGTTCCTCCCCTGTTAGCGATCAGCCCCAGCATTTT. Its translation: CASSSSPVSDQPQHF.